The 27 T cell receptor beta chains given below trace back to one sample, sequenced in a study of blood T cell repertoires in COVID-19. Measured with immunoSEQ multiplex PCR; TCRdb has only the in-frame clones, and not every one. The profile shows 250,000 or so clones, about 83% of them singletons. Sequences were obtained from PBMCs or T cells enriched from blood (not recorded which). The receptors were sampled from a woman aged 35 to 49 who had been exposed to COVID-19.

Turning to this clone: Additional DNA sequences in this sample encode the identical CDR3. The genes are TRBV9 and TRBJ2-5, with TRBD2 matching over 10 bases. This CDR3 contains 15 residues. The V gene's germline CDR1 is SGDLS and CDR2 YYNGEE. With V trimmed by 2 bases and J by 2 bases, 3 bases remained unmatched. The CDR3 DNA follows: TGTGCCAGCAGCGTTAGCGGGGGGAGGCAAGAGACCCAGTACTTC. This encodes CASSVSGGRQETQYF.

The chain recombines TRBV6-5 with TRBJ1-2, with 8 bases matching TRBD1. CDR1 MNHEY and CDR2 SVGAGI come from the germline V gene. The CDR3 sequence is 15 residues long. V shed 2 bases and J 7 bases; nucleotides not matched to a gene: 9. CDR3 in amino acids: CASSYRPGQVFGYTF. Here the CDR3 DNA reads TGTGCCAGCAGTTACAGGCCGGGACAGGTTTTTGGCTACACCTTC.

V gene TRBV19 combines with J gene TRBJ2-2; 8 nucleotides align to TRBD1. Trimming took 0 bases from V and 1 from J; bases not matched to a gene: 10. CDR3 size: 19 residues. Germline V gives CDR1 LNHDA, CDR2 SQIVND (reference sequence). The CDR3 reads CASSIDPRQGRKNTGELFF. The CDR3 DNA is TGTGCCAGTAGTATAGATCCGAGACAGGGGAGGAAGAACACCGGGGAGCTGTTTTTT.

The chain combines TRBV7-8 with TRBJ1-3; 9 bases map to TRBD1. CDR1 SGHVS and CDR2 FQNEAQ come from the germline V gene. V dropped 4 bases and J dropped 0; count of bases not matched to a gene: 4. The CDR3 has 16 residues. CDR3 coding DNA: TGTGCCAGCAGCTCGGGACAGGGAGGCTCTGGAAACACCATATATTTT. Protein product: CASSSGQGGSGNTIYF.

The J gene is TRBJ1-1, the V gene TRBV29-1, with D possibly being TRBD1 (6 bases). CDR1 SQVTM and CDR2 ANQGSEA come from the germline V gene. Trimming removed 7 bases from V and 1 base from J, with 16 bases in between. CDR3 length equals 14 residues. CDR3: CSGLPRTANTEAFF. In nucleotides, the CDR3 is TGCAGCGGACTACCGAGGACAGCGAACACTGAAGCTTTCTTT.

V usage is TRBV2 and J usage is TRBJ1-4, with TRBD1 identical over 8 bases. The germline V gene has CDR1 SNHLY and CDR2 FYNNEI. The V and J ends lost 10 bases and 5 bases, in that order; junction bases with no gene match: 6. The CDR3 loop spans 13 amino acids. The DNA for the CDR3 is TGTGCCACCCACAGGGGGAACAATGAAAAACTGTTTTTT. Translated, it gives CATHRGNNEKLFF.

The rearrangement joins TRBV5-8 to TRBJ1-5, with 7 nucleotides matching TRBD1. The CDR3 is made up of 14 amino acids. V lost 5 bases to trimming and J lost 2 bases; unmatched junction nucleotides: 4. Germline V gene lookup returns CDR1 SGHTS and CDR2 YDEGEE. The CDR3 protein is CASSHRGRNQPQHF. For the CDR3, the DNA is TGTGCCAGCAGTCACAGGGGTCGCAATCAGCCCCAGCATTTT.

The J gene is TRBJ1-2, the V gene TRBV4-3, with 8 nucleotides matching TRBD1. CDR1 is LGHNA, CDR2 YSLEER, per germline. The CDR3 is made up of 16 amino acids. The J segment lost 5 bases and the V segment lost 2 bases, leaving 10 bases of the junction unmatched. The CDR3 bases are TGCGCCAGCAGCCAACCGGGACAGGTATTTGAATATGGCTACACCTTC. Its protein product is CASSQPGQVFEYGYTF.

The rearrangement uses TRBV18 and TRBJ1-6; TRBD1 matches 7 bases. V was clipped by 4 bases and J by 0 bases; unmatched bases: 9. Germline V gives CDR1 KGHSH, CDR2 LQKENI. This CDR3 is 18 amino acids long. This chain's CDR3 is CASSQSTGQSSYNSPLHF. The CDR3 DNA sequence: TGTGCCAGCTCACAATCGACGGGACAGAGCTCCTATAATTCACCCCTCCACTTT.

The rearrangement joins TRBV28 to TRBJ1-2; 9 bases align to TRBD1. Germline loops: CDR1 MDHEN, CDR2 SYDVKM. J lost 6 bases, V lost 4 bases, and 9 bases had no gene match. The CDR3 contains 15 residues. The CDR3 is CASSSSARDRDGYTF. Here the CDR3 DNA reads TGTGCCAGCAGTTCCTCGGCTCGGGACAGGGATGGCTACACCTTC.

The V gene is TRBV10-2, the J gene TRBJ1-1; D gene ambiguous. V was clipped by 5 bases and J by 4 bases, with 20 bases between them. The germline V gene has CDR1 WSHSY and CDR2 SAAADI. The CDR3 sequence is 16 residues long. For the CDR3, the DNA is TGCGCCAGCAGTCCGGGAGTCTGGGGAACGACCACTGAAGCTTTCTTT. It encodes CASSPGVWGTTTEAFF.

The chain carries TRBV4-2 and TRBJ1-4; D remains unclear. There are 16 residues in the CDR3. V lost 4 bases and J lost 2, with 14 bases in between. Germline V lookup: CDR1 LGHNA, CDR2 YNFKEQ. The CDR3 protein is CASSPHVKETNEKLFF. CDR3 DNA: TGTGCCAGCAGCCCCCACGTTAAAGAGACTAATGAAAAACTGTTTTTT.

This chain links TRBV11-1 with TRBJ2-2; TRBD1 matches at 7 bases. The germline CDR1 and CDR2 sequences are SGHAT and FQDESV (reference sequence). This CDR3 has 16 amino acids. The V and J ends lost 3 bases and 6 bases, in that order; junction bases with no gene match: 10. The CDR3 is CASSFFVSQGAGELFF. In nucleotides, the CDR3 is TGTGCCAGCAGCTTCTTCGTCTCTCAGGGGGCCGGGGAGCTGTTTTTT.

The V gene is TRBV6-5, the J gene TRBJ2-7, with 10 bases identical to TRBD1. CDR3 size: 16 residues. The junction had 4 bases not matched to a gene; V was cut back by 2 bases and J by 0 bases. Germline-derived CDR1 and CDR2 are MNHEY and SVGAGI. The CDR3 protein is CASSYRDRGSSYEQYF. CDR3 coding DNA: TGTGCCAGCAGTTACCGGGACAGGGGCAGCTCCTACGAGCAGTACTTC.

The CDR3 DNA reads TGTGCCAGCAGTTTACTCGGGACAGGGGCGGACTATGGCTACACCTTC. Protein product: CASSLLGTGADYGYTF. The chain employs TRBV28 and TRBJ1-2, with 10 bases identical to TRBD1. The CDR3 runs to 16 residues. V gave up 2 bases and J gave up 3 bases; unmatched junction bases: 6. Germline CDR1 and CDR2: MDHEN and SYDVKM.

The rearrangement uses TRBV18 and TRBJ1-1; D not resolved. Trimming took off 3 bases at V and 1 base at J, with 6 bases between the two ends. The germline CDR1 and CDR2 sequences are KGHSH and LQKENI. The CDR3 spans 13 residues. CDR3: CASSPEKNTEAFF. CDR3 DNA: TGTGCCAGCTCACCTGAGAAGAACACTGAAGCTTTCTTT.

CDR3 DNA sequence: TGCGCCAGCAGCTTACCGGGACAGAACACTGAAGCTTTCTTT. Protein sequence: CASSLPGQNTEAFF. V usage is TRBV5-1 and J usage is TRBJ1-1, with D perhaps matching TRBD1 (6 bases). Trimming left V 2 bases short and J 1 base short, with 9 bases between. Per the germline V gene, CDR1 is SGHRS and CDR2 is YFSETQ. The CDR3 is 14 residues long. The variable domain in full, completed from reference TRBV5-1 and TRBJ1-1, reads KAGVTQTPRYLIKTRGQQVTLSCSPISGHRSVSWYQQTPGQGLQFLFEYFSETQRNKGNFPGRFSGRQFSNSRSEMNVSTLELGDSALYLCASSLPGQNTEAFFGQGTRLTVV.

This chain uses TRBV7-9 with TRBJ1-4; the D is unclear. Germline V gene lookup returns CDR1 SEHNR and CDR2 FQNEAQ (reference sequence). The CDR3 consists of 14 residues. The V end lost 7 bases, the J end lost 0 bases, and 9 bases lay between the germline ends. The CDR3 region is CASTHQSTNEKLFF. The CDR3, as DNA: TGTGCCAGCACGCACCAGTCAACTAATGAAAAACTGTTTTTT. Complete variable domain (other parts from reference TRBV7-9 and TRBJ1-4): DTGVSQNPRHKITKRGQNVTFRCDPISEHNRLYWYRQTLGQGPEFLTYFQNEAQLEKSRLLSDRFSAERPKGSFSTLEIQRTEQGDSAMYLCASTHQSTNEKLFFGSGTQLSVL.

The chain combines TRBV7-3 with TRBJ2-3; D not certain. Germline CDR1 is SGHTA and CDR2 is FQGTGA. The CDR3 has 14 amino acids. V shed 1 base and J shed 6 bases, with 11 bases lying between them. Written as DNA, the CDR3 is TGTGCCAGCAGCTTAAGACCCACCGGGGATACGCAGTATTTT. Translating it yields CASSLRPTGDTQYF.

The V and J genes are TRBV9 and TRBJ1-1, with D hard to call. CDR3 size: 12 residues. V shed 0 bases and J shed 6 bases, with 6 bases lying between them. Germline lookup yields CDR1 SGDLS and CDR2 YYNGEE. This chain's CDR3 is CASSVGGSEAFF. CDR3 nucleotide sequence: TGTGCCAGCAGCGTAGGAGGCTCTGAAGCTTTCTTT.

The chain has TRBV21-1 and TRBJ2-7; the tabulated D call, TRBD2, remains unverified against the DNA. TRBV21-1 is marked as a pseudogene. This CDR3 is 15 amino acids long. This CDR3 reads CASSKAQRGSYEQYF. The CDR3 DNA sequence: TGTGCCAGCAGCAAAGCCCAGCGGGGGAGCTACGAGCAGTACTTC.

This chain connects TRBV7-9 to TRBJ2-1; TRBD1 aligns across 10 bases. Per germline, CDR1 SEHNR and CDR2 FQNEAQ (reference sequence). CDR3 length: 15 amino acids. Germline trimming cut 5 bases from V and 7 bases from J; bases unmatched to any gene: 8. CDR3 sequence reads: CASSPNRTGGNEQFF. The CDR3 bases are TGTGCCAGCAGCCCTAACAGGACAGGGGGAAATGAGCAGTTCTTC.

CDR3 in amino acids: CASSPRTGVNQPQHF. CDR3 coding DNA: TGTGCCAGCAGTCCACGGACAGGGGTAAATCAGCCCCAGCATTTT. The chain is built from TRBV6-5 and TRBJ1-5, with 9 positions matching TRBD1. The V gene's germline CDR1 is MNHEY and CDR2 SVGAGI. V trimming: 5 bases; J trimming: 4 bases; junction bases outside the gene matches: 6. This CDR3 comprises 15 residues.

The rearrangement joins TRBV5-4 to TRBJ2-5, with 7 nucleotides matching TRBD1. The CDR3 loop spans 15 amino acids. V was clipped by 3 bases and J by 1 base; unmatched bases: 6. Germline values: CDR1 SGHNT, CDR2 YYREEE (reference sequence). CDR3: CASSSTGQPQETQYF. The CDR3, as DNA: TGTGCCAGCAGCTCTACGGGACAGCCCCAAGAGACCCAGTACTTC.

J is TRBJ1-2 and V is TRBV11-2, with TRBD1 as a possible D gene (5 bases). The V end lost 3 bases, the J end lost 1 base, and 9 bases lay between the germline ends. The germline V gene has CDR1 SGHAT and CDR2 FQNNGV. The CDR3 consists of 14 residues. Here the CDR3 DNA reads TGTGCCAGCAGCTTGTCCGACAGTAACTATGGCTACACCTTC. Translating gives CASSLSDSNYGYTF.

This sequence joins TRBV19 and TRBJ2-7, with TRBD2 matching 8 bases. CDR1 is LNHDA and CDR2 is SQIVND in the germline V gene (reference sequence). This CDR3 has 15 amino acids. Losses at the gene ends were 5 bases for V and 1 base for J; bases not matched to a gene: 7. The CDR3 spells CASSPPGTRSYEQYF. CDR3 bases: TGTGCCAGTAGTCCCCCGGGGACTAGGTCCTACGAGCAGTACTTC.

The chain joins TRBV18 to TRBJ1-2; tentatively, D is TRBD1 (5 bases). The germline V and J ends were trimmed by 2 bases and 4 bases, with 11 bases remaining between them. The CDR3 has 14 residues. CDR1 is KGHSH, CDR2 LQKENI, per germline. CDR3 sequence: CASSPSQTVYGYTF. CDR3 DNA: TGTGCCAGCTCACCATCCCAGACAGTCTATGGCTACACCTTC.